This T cell receptor beta chain was captured by sequencing in a study of human T cells and chemical hapten exposure. The time point denotes: patch test 3, about 24 weeks after DPC sensitization. Described treatment: therapeutic diphenylcyclopropenone sensitization with weekly scalp DPC. Alopecia patients, 18 to 70 years old and DPC-suitable, served as donors. Germline loops: CDR1 SGHVS, CDR2 FQNEAQ. The CDR3 spans 15 residues. Trimming left V 5 bases short and J 7 bases short, with 20 bases between. In the authors' workflow: Sample-level TCR yields exhibited a median of around 93,000, with a range of roughly 20,000 to 700,000. MiXCR, applied by TCRdb to the RACE reads, yields one record per CDR3 protein. In this record, the V and J calls reflect TCRdb's handling and not the investigators' own analysis. The table shows approximately 72,000 distinct CDR3 sequences, with 11% occurring only once. At least ten counts were recorded for this clonotype.

This receptor was identified in a woman aged 45-65 years with alopecia areata. Some clones in this sample may be carry-over from other donors' samples. The source was whole blood, collected in connection with sensitization to the hapten diphenylcyclopropenone (DPC). The rearrangement joins TRBV7-8 to TRBJ1-2; D is unresolved. The CDR3 here is CASSPPALEGPGYTF. The DNA of the CDR3 is TGTGCCAGCAGCCCACCGGCGTTGGAGGGCCCTGGCTACACCTTC.